A selection of T cell receptor beta chains follows, all from one sample in a study of T cell responses to AZD1222 COVID-19 vaccine. Method: immunoSEQ multiplex PCR; TCRdb's copy keeps in-frame clones and lacks some. The data show roughly 100,000 clones, 91% seen once. Here the sequenced sample was peripheral blood, taken on day 0 of AZD1222 vaccination. Source of these receptors: an adult in good health. Both conserved end residues are part of each CDR3. Clone size is not always given. Where it is, it says once, few, many or a class for expanded clones.

>-|TRBV14|TRBJ2-7
CASSQGRLAYEQYF
>-|TRBV20-1|TRBJ2-7
CSASSTGGGEQYF
>-|TRBV28|TRBJ1-3
CASSLGTGTLSGNTIYF
>-|TRBV7-3|TRBJ1-5
CASSLMMGQPQHF
>-|TRBV10-2|TRBJ1-6
CASSAGQGGNSPLHF
>-|TRBV24-1|TRBJ2-3
CATSEQTSGIRNTQYF
>-|TRBV6-5|TRBJ2-3
CASSPQRTDTQYF
>-|TRBV7-9|TRBJ2-1
CASSVQTGGVVKFF
>once|TRBV6-5|TRBJ2-7
CASSPGHPSSEQYF
>-|TRBV19|TRBJ2-3
CASSQTSGSTDTQYF
>-|TRBV6-2/TRBV6-3|TRBJ2-7
CASSPLNSYEQYF
>-|TRBV2|TRBJ2-1
CASNSPPGAGEQFF
>-|TRBV5-1|TRBJ2-3
CASSLEGRTDTQYF
>-|TRBV5-6|TRBJ2-1
CASSLGLAGGAYNEQFF
>-|TRBV7-7|TRBJ2-2
CASSFSQNTGELFF
>-|TRBV4-3|TRBJ2-5
CASSQTGTRGETQYF
>-|TRBV25-1|TRBJ1-1
CASSLRGLERCTEAFF
>-|TRBV28|TRBJ1-6
CASSFSQNSPLHF
>-|TRBV28|TRBJ2-7
CASKGHISYEQYF
>-|TRBV4-3|TRBJ1-2
CASSQDSVRGVGGYTF
>-|TRBV27|TRBJ1-4
CASSLAGSVNEKLFF
>-|TRBV12-2|TRBJ1-2
CASRSSWPEHIKNGYTF
>-|TRBV5-1|TRBJ2-1
CASSSTSGTSYNEQFF
>-|TRBV5-6|TRBJ2-1
CASSLGRTGRFDEQFF
>-|TRBV15|TRBJ1-4
CATSRNNRGSNEKLFF
>-|TRBV6-5|TRBJ1-2
CASQRENYGYTF
>-|TRBV6-1|TRBJ1-5
CASSEQQGPNQPQHF
>once|TRBV5-1|TRBJ1-6
CASSLAQGQGTSPLHF
>-|TRBV5-6|TRBJ1-3
CASSFRSGNTIYF
>-|TRBV10-1|TRBJ2-7
CASSDGQRDEQYF
>-|TRBV28|TRBJ2-1
CASSLLTDDYYNEQFF
>-|TRBV28|TRBJ2-7
CASSFTGQGAYEQYF
>once|TRBV19|TRBJ1-4
CASSIGLSEKLFF
>once|TRBV7-8|TRBJ2-3
CASSLELAGGTDTQYF
>-|TRBV7-2|TRBJ2-7
CASSFGLNYEQYF
>-|TRBV7-2|TRBJ2-5
CASSLRLAGAETQYF
>-|TRBV18|TRBJ1-4
CASSPPRGLGEKLFF
>-|TRBV28|TRBJ2-3
CASSIQGDTQYF
>-|TRBV5-1|TRBJ2-3
CASSRGLITDTDTQYF
>-|TRBV27|TRBJ2-7
CASRNGTPRGSYEQYF
>-|TRBV28|TRBJ2-7
CASRGLGPYEQYF
>-|TRBV28|TRBJ1-2
CASSRDVEGYGYTF
>-|TRBV10-1|TRBJ1-2
CASRGGQGKGYTF
>-|TRBV11-2|TRBJ2-7
CASSDSGTPFSEQYF
>few|TRBV7-9|TRBJ2-1
CASSRSGGSYNEQFF
>once|TRBV19|TRBJ1-1
CASSPGQLAKNTEAFF
>-|TRBV7-2|TRBJ1-1
CASSLVGRVAFF
>few|TRBV10-3|TRBJ1-5
CAISDGGPQPQHF
>-|TRBV4-1|TRBJ2-1
CASSQISSYNEQFF
>-|TRBV24-1|TRBJ2-7
CATSDPGQGSYEQYF
>-|TRBV28|TRBJ1-6
CASSSLGAGPSPSPLHF
>-|TRBV6-2/TRBV6-3|TRBJ1-5
CASNPTGISNQPQHF
>-|TRBV19|TRBJ2-2
CASKDREATGELFF
>-|TRBV6-2/TRBV6-3|TRBJ2-3
CASSHDRVSTDTQYF